This T cell receptor beta chain was captured in a study of T cell responses to AZD1222 COVID-19 vaccine. The protocol was immunoSEQ multiplex PCR, while the TCRdb copy is restricted to in-frame clones and leaves out a portion. The sample includes approximately 160,000 clones, about 92% of them seen just once. The germline V gene has CDR1 LGHNA and CDR2 YSLEER. The CDR3 runs to 16 residues. With V trimmed by 0 bases and J by 5 bases, 6 bases remained unmatched. This receptor was obtained from an adult in good health. The gene calls are TRBV4-3 and TRBJ1-4; 7 nucleotides agree with TRBD1. The source material was peripheral blood, sampled on day 0 of AZD1222 vaccination. The chain's CDR3 is CASSQEGDRENEKLFF. CDR3 DNA sequence: TGCGCCAGCAGCCAAGAAGGAGACAGGGAGAATGAAAAACTGTTTTTT.